This entry concerns a single T cell receptor (beta chain). These data are taken from a study of cytomegalovirus exposure and HLA in healthy donors. Study context: The 90 to 150 validation repertoires matched the 666 first-cohort repertoires in platform, a later analysis reported.

Profiling relied on immunoSEQ multiplex PCR, and the TCRdb table lists in-frame clones only, not all of them. The repertoire holds about 88,000 clones, with 80% to 85% as singletons. The CDR3 extends over 14 amino acids. Germline V gives CDR1 SNHLY, CDR2 FYNNEI. The V and J ends lost 6 bases and 3 bases, in that order; junction bases with no gene match: 5. This chain links TRBV2 with TRBJ1-5; 7 bases are a match to TRBD1. The sequence came from a woman aged 18-29 years in good health and CMV-seropositive. The sample taken for sequencing was PBMCs. The CDR3 reads CASSTDRNNQPQHF. The CDR3 nucleotides read TGTGCCAGCAGCACGGACAGGAACAATCAGCCCCAGCATTTT.